Sequencing of this T cell receptor (beta chain) was carried out in a study of control samples from healthy donors and cancer patients. Generated by immunoSEQ multiplex PCR, the TCRdb table keeps only in-frame clones and is missing some. The data contain approximately 89,000 clones, about 83% of them singletons. Trimming took off 2 bases at V and 6 bases at J, with 17 bases between the two ends. The CDR3 covers 15 residues. The germline CDR1 and CDR2 sequences are MGHRA and YSYEKL. Sequencing was carried out using blood. The chain is built from TRBV4-1 and TRBJ2-7, with D possibly matching TRBD1 (5 bases). This receptor was obtained from a woman aged 40 to 50 in good health. This CDR3 is CASSQPLSGSGEQYF. The CDR3 DNA reads TGCGCCAGCAGCCAACCCCTTTCAGGGTCTGGCGAGCAGTACTTC.